The T cell receptor beta chain described here comes from a study of T cells in localized non-small cell lung cancer. Trimming shortened V by 6 bases and J by 5 bases, and 12 bases separated the two germline ends. The germline gives CDR1 KGHSH, CDR2 LQKENI. The CDR3 totals 13 residues. As concerns this clone: Its matching antigen is unknown.

The repertoire was sequenced with immunoSEQ multiplex PCR; TCRdb's copy has only in-frame clones and lacks some. The data hold about 25,000 clones, with less than 90% observed a single time. Whole-study findings and limits: For the top 100 tumor clones, a median about 50 also appeared in adjacent lung.

The source was peripheral blood, collected before any cancer treatment. This receptor was taken from a female donor over 55 with stage I lung adenocarcinoma. V gene TRBV18 combines with J gene TRBJ2-3; D is unclear. The CDR3, as DNA: TGTGCCAGCTCCCAAACGACCCGAGATACGCAGTATTTT. Its translation: CASSQTTRDTQYF.